The 23 T cell receptor beta chains given below trace back to one sample, sequenced in a study of blood T cell repertoires in COVID-19. TCRdb's copy holds only in-frame clones and misses some; the assay was immunoSEQ multiplex PCR. The repertoire includes about 220,000 clones, roughly 86% of them detected once, and just over 2.5% sits in the top ten. The sequenced material came from PBMCs or T cells enriched from blood (not recorded which). These receptors all come from a woman younger than 45 with acute COVID-19.

The rearrangement joins TRBV5-8 to TRBJ2-1, with TRBD2 matching 8 bases. V was clipped by 4 bases and J by 8 bases; unmatched bases: 11. Germline V lookup: CDR1 SGHTS, CDR2 YDEGEE. This CDR3 is built from 15 residues. CDR3 nucleotide sequence: TGTGCCAGCAGCCTGACGTCGGGGGGGCATGATGAGCAGTTCTTC. It specifies CASSLTSGGHDEQFF.

CDR3 DNA: TGTGCCAGTAGTACCGGACAGGGAGACTACATTCAGTACTTC. It specifies CASSTGQGDYIQYF. V is TRBV19 and J is TRBJ2-4; 8 bases are shared with TRBD1. J lost 8 bases, V lost 4 bases, and 7 bases had no gene match. The CDR3 length is 14 residues. Germline CDR1 is LNHDA and CDR2 is SQIVND (reference sequence).

The gene calls are TRBV25-1 and TRBJ1-5; 10 bases are shared with TRBD1. CDR1 MGHDK and CDR2 SYGVNS come from the germline V gene. CDR3 length: 13 residues. The J segment lost 6 bases and the V segment lost 8 bases, leaving 4 bases of the junction unmatched. CDR3 loop: CASGDRGIQPQHF. The CDR3 DNA is TGTGCCAGCGGGGACAGGGGCATTCAGCCCCAGCATTTT.

The rearrangement links TRBV3-1 (or the pseudogene TRBV3-2) to TRBJ2-7; D may be TRBD1 (6 bases). This CDR3 comprises 15 residues. Trimming shortened V by 0 bases and J by 2 bases, and 11 bases separated the two germline ends. Per germline, CDR1 LGHDT and CDR2 YNNKEL (reference sequence). CDR3 protein: CASSQEYRAAYEQYF. CDR3 nucleotide sequence: TGTGCCAGCAGCCAAGAATACAGGGCCGCCTACGAGCAGTACTTC.

The gene calls are TRBV3-1 (or the pseudogene TRBV3-2) and TRBJ1-2; D not resolved. This CDR3 is built from 14 residues. The V end was cut by 6 bases, the J end by 6 bases, with 17 bases between. CDR1 is LGHDT and CDR2 is YNNKEL in the germline V gene (reference sequence). CDR3 nucleotides: TGTGCCAGCAGTCAAAGCGGAGGTGGAGATGGCTACACCTTC. Protein sequence: CASSQSGGGDGYTF.

The chain couples TRBV18 to TRBJ1-1; TRBD1 matches at 8 bases. The germline CDR1 and CDR2 sequences are KGHSH and LQKENI. The trim removed 7 bases at V and 0 bases at J, leaving 7 bases unmatched. This CDR3 comprises 15 residues. CDR3 amino acids: CASFEDRDMNTEAFF. The CDR3 nucleotides read TGTGCCAGCTTCGAGGACAGGGACATGAACACTGAAGCTTTCTTT.

This clone was observed once. This chain connects TRBV5-1 to TRBJ2-7; TRBD2 might be the D (6 bases). This CDR3 region has 13 residues. V lost 0 bases to trimming and J lost 4 bases, with 8 bases between them. In germline, CDR1 is SGHRS, CDR2 YFSETQ. CDR3: CASSLGGTYEQYF. CDR3 coding DNA: TGCGCCAGCAGCTTGGGCGGGACTTACGAGCAGTACTTC. The whole variable domain, filled in from reference TRBV5-1 and TRBJ2-7, reads KAGVTQTPRYLIKTRGQQVTLSCSPISGHRSVSWYQQTPGQGLQFLFEYFSETQRNKGNFPGRFSGRQFSNSRSEMNVSTLELGDSALYLCASSLGGTYEQYFGPGTRLTVT.

Points on this clone: A read error may produce the germline difference seen at one junction end. The chain employs TRBV7-7 and TRBJ2-5; 11 nucleotides align to TRBD2. This CDR3 contains 17 residues. Germline V gene data show CDR1 as SSHAT and CDR2 as FNYEAQ (reference sequence). The CDR3 spells CASSLAGGPYIGETQYF. CDR3 DNA sequence: TGTGCTAGCAGCTTAGCGGGGGGGCCTTACATTGGAGAGACCCAGTACTTC.

A few counts support this clone. This chain links TRBV5-6 with TRBJ1-2, with 9 bases lining up with TRBD1. The CDR3 runs 16 residues. Germline values: CDR1 SGHDT, CDR2 YYEEEE. V lost 4 bases to trimming and J lost 5 bases; unmatched junction nucleotides: 12. The CDR3 DNA reads as TGTGCCAGCAGCCAGACTACAGGGGGCCATAATTATGGCTACACCTTC. The encoded protein is CASSQTTGGHNYGYTF.

This clone was counted between two and nine times. V is TRBV13 and J is TRBJ2-1; maybe TRBD1 (5 bases). The germline V gene encodes CDR1 PRHDT and CDR2 FYEKMQ (reference sequence). The V and J ends lost 0 bases and 3 bases respectively, with 12 bases between them. CDR3 size: 16 residues. CDR3 coding DNA: TGTGCCAGCAGCTTAGGCCAAGACAGCTTCTACAATGAGCAGTTCTTC. Translated, it gives CASSLGQDSFYNEQFF.

The chain links TRBV11-2 to TRBJ1-1; weak D call: TRBD1 (5 bases). Germline CDR1 and CDR2: SGHAT and FQNNGV. This CDR3 spans 15 amino acids. The ends were cut back, 6 bases at V and 0 bases at J, with 14 bases in the middle. CDR3 DNA sequence: TGTGCCAGCAGTTCACCCGACAGCTTGAACACTGAAGCTTTCTTT. Protein sequence: CASSSPDSLNTEAFF.

The chain has TRBV7-2 and TRBJ1-2; no definite D call. The germline CDR1 and CDR2 sequences are SGHTA and FQGNSA. V dropped 5 bases and J dropped 4 bases, with 11 bases sitting between them. CDR3 length: 13 amino acids. CDR3 DNA: TGTGCCAGCAGCCCAACAACAATCTATGGCTACACCTTC. Translation gives CASSPTTIYGYTF.

This clone was recorded once. The rearrangement links TRBV2 to TRBJ1-2; D is unresolved. The CDR3 is 14 residues long. V was trimmed by 8 bases and J by 5 bases, leaving 18 bases between them. Germline V gene data show CDR1 as SNHLY and CDR2 as FYNNEI. The CDR3 sequence: CASGRVLLAYGYTF. The CDR3 nucleotides read TGTGCCAGCGGGAGGGTCCTGCTAGCTTATGGCTACACCTTC.

The V call is TRBV30, the J call TRBJ1-4; no reliable D call. V was cut by 2 bases and J by 0 bases, with 10 bases left in between. The CDR3 has 15 amino acids. The germline V gene has CDR1 GTSNPN and CDR2 SVGIG (reference sequence). CDR3 coding DNA: TGTGCCTGGAGTCTGGCGGGAACAACTAATGAAAAACTGTTTTTT. It yields the protein CAWSLAGTTNEKLFF.

The chain has TRBV27 and TRBJ2-1; D may be TRBD1 (6 bases). Trimming cost V 10 bases and J 13 bases, with 20 bases left between them. CDR3 length equals 12 residues. The germline V gene encodes CDR1 MNHEY and CDR2 SMNVEV (reference sequence). DNA of the CDR3: TGTGCCATCAAGTCTGGGGTGGGACAACAGTTCTTC. This codes for CAIKSGVGQQFF.

The DNA for the CDR3 is TGTGCCAGCAGCTCAGGGGCCCAAGAGACCCAGTACTTC. Translation gives CASSSGAQETQYF. The chain combines TRBV13 with TRBJ2-5, with D tentatively TRBD1 (6 bases). CDR1 is PRHDT, CDR2 FYEKMQ, per germline (reference sequence). V was cut by 4 bases and J by 1 base, with 7 bases left in between. The CDR3 loop spans 13 amino acids.

This chain links TRBV7-9 with TRBJ2-7; 10 positions match TRBD1. Germline CDR1 is SEHNR and CDR2 is FQNEAQ (reference sequence). The CDR3 extends over 16 amino acids. J was trimmed by 1 base and V by 4 bases; bases with no gene match: 7. In nucleotides, the CDR3 is TGTGCCAGCAGCTCACCGCCGGGACAGGGGTCCTACGAGCAGTACTTC. It specifies CASSSPPGQGSYEQYF.

This clone was counted once. The CDR3 DNA is TGTGCCAGCAGCTTAGGCACAGGGCGTCAGCCCCAGCATTTT. It encodes CASSLGTGRQPQHF. The rearrangement uses TRBV13 and TRBJ1-5, with D perhaps matching TRBD1 (6 bases). There are 14 residues in the CDR3. CDR1 is PRHDT and CDR2 is FYEKMQ in the germline V gene (reference sequence). The V and J ends lost 0 bases and 6 bases respectively, with 9 bases between them.

This clone was counted once. The CDR3 DNA follows: TGTGCCAGCTCACCACGGACCTGGGGAGGGGATGGCTACACCTTC. Amino acids: CASSPRTWGGDGYTF. V gene TRBV18 combines with J gene TRBJ1-2; D may be TRBD1 (5 bases). Germline CDR1 is KGHSH and CDR2 is LQKENI. This CDR3 has 15 residues. V was trimmed by 1 base and J by 6 bases, leaving 15 bases between them.

This clone is a singleton in its sample. The chain has TRBV7-2 and TRBJ1-2; a weak D match, TRBD1 (6 bases). Trimming left V 5 bases short and J 4 bases short, with 14 bases between. Germline V gene data show CDR1 as SGHTA and CDR2 as FQGNSA. The CDR3 has 14 residues. The CDR3 nucleotides are TGTGCCAGCAGCCTCGAGACAGGCCGCTATGGCTACACCTTC. This encodes CASSLETGRYGYTF.

This sequence joins TRBV6-5 and TRBJ1-1, with a tentative D call TRBD1 (5 bases). This CDR3 region has 16 residues. Germline CDR1 is MNHEY and CDR2 is SVGAGI. The ends were cut back, 4 bases at V and 1 base at J, with 16 bases in the middle. The CDR3 sequence is CASSSLGPRENTEAFF. The CDR3 region has the DNA TGTGCCAGCAGTTCGTTGGGACCGCGGGAGAACACTGAAGCTTTCTTT.

This clone was seen only once. This chain uses TRBV15 with TRBJ2-1; weak D call: TRBD2 (7 bases). The CDR3 is 14 residues long. Germline loops: CDR1 LNHNV, CDR2 YYDKDF (reference sequence). Trimming removed 5 bases at V and 8 bases at J, with 16 bases between. Written as DNA, the CDR3 is TGTGCCACCAGCTCCATGGGGGGGGCGGATGAGCAGTTCTTC. This encodes CATSSMGGADEQFF.

The rearrangement uses TRBV28 and TRBJ1-2, with 12 nucleotides matching TRBD1. With V trimmed by 5 bases and J by 1 base, 11 bases remained unmatched. The CDR3 covers 18 residues. Per germline, CDR1 MDHEN and CDR2 SYDVKM. This CDR3 is CASSPPGTGGIYNYGYTF. In DNA form, the CDR3 reads TGTGCCAGCAGTCCTCCAGGGACAGGGGGCATTTATAACTATGGCTACACCTTC.